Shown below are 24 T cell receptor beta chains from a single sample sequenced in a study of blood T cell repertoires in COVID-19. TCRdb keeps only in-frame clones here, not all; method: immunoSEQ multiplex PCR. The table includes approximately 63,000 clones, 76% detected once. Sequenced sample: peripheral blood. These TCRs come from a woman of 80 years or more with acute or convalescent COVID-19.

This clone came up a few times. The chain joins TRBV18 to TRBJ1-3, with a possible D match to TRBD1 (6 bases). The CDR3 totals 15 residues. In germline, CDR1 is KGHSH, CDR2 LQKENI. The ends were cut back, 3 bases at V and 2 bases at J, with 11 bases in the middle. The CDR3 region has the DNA TGTGCCAGCTCACCGGGCAGGGGACCTGGAAACACCATATATTTT. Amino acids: CASSPGRGPGNTIYF.

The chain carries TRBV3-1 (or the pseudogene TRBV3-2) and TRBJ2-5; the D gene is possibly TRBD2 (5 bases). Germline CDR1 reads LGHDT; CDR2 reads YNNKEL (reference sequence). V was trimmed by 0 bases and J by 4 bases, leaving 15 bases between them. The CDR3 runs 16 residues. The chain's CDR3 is CASSQDWSGASETQYF. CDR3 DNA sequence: TGTGCCAGCAGCCAAGATTGGAGCGGAGCCTCAGAGACCCAGTACTTC.

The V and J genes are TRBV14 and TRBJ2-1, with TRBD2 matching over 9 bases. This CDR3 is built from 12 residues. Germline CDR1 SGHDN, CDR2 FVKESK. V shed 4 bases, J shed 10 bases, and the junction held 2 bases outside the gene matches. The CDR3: CASSRGLAEQFF. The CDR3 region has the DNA TGTGCCAGCAGCCGGGGACTAGCCGAGCAGTTCTTC.

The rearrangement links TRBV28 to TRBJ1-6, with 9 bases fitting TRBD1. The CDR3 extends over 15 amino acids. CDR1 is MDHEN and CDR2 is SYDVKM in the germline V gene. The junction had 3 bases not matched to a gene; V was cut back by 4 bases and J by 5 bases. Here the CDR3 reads CASSSGTGNNSPLHF. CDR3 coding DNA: TGTGCCAGCAGTTCCGGGACAGGGAATAATTCACCCCTCCACTTT.

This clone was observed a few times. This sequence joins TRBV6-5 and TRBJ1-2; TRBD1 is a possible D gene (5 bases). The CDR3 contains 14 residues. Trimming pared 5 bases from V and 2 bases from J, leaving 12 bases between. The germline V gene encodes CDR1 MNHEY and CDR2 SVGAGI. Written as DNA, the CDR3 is TGTGCCAGCAGTCCAGCGACAGAGAACTATGGCTACACCTTC. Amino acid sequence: CASSPATENYGYTF.

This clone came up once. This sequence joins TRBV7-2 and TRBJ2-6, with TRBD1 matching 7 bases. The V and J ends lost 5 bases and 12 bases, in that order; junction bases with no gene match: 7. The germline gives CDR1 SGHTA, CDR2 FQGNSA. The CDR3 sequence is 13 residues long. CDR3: CASSARQGGVLTF. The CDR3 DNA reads TGTGCCAGCAGCGCCAGACAGGGTGGCGTCCTGACTTTC.

The CDR3 region is CATSDTTGRQPQHF. The CDR3 region has the DNA TGTGCCACCAGTGACACGACAGGGCGACAGCCCCAGCATTTT. The V call is TRBV24-1, the J call TRBJ1-5; 7 bases agree with TRBD1. Germline CDR1 is KGHDR and CDR2 is SFDVKD. V trimming: 4 bases; J trimming: 7 bases; junction bases outside the gene matches: 6. The CDR3 consists of 14 residues.

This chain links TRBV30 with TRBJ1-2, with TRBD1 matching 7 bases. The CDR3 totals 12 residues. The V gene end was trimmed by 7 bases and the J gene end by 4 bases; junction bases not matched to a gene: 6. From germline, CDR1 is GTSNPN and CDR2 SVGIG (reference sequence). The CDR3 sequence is CASGQAIYGYTF. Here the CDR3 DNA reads TGTGCCTCAGGACAGGCGATCTATGGCTACACCTTC.

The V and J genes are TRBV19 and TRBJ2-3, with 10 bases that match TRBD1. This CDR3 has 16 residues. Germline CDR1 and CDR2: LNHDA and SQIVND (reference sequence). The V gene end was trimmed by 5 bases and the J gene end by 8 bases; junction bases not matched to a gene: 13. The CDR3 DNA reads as TGTGCCAGTAGTGATACCGGGACAGGGGTCCGAGCTACGCAGTATTTT. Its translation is CASSDTGTGVRATQYF.

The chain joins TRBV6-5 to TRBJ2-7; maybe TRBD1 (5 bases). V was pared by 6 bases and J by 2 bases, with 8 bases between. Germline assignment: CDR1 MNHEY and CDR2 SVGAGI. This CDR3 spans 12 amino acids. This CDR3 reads CASRGQTYEQYF. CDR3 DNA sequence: TGTGCCAGCAGGGGGCAGACCTACGAGCAGTACTTC.

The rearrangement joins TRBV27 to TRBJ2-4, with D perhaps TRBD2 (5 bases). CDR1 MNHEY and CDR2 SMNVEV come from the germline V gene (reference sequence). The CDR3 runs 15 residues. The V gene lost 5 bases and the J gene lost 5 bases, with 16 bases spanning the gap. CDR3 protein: CASSIARAGENIQYF. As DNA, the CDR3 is TGTGCCAGCAGTATTGCCCGGGCGGGCGAAAACATTCAGTACTTC.

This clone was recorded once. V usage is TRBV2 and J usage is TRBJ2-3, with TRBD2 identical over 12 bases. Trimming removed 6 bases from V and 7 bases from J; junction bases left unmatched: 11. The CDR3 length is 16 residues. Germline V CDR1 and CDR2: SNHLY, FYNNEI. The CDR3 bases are TGTGCCAGCAGACCCGGGGCTAGCGGGAGGGCGAATACGCAGTATTTT. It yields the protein CASRPGASGRANTQYF.

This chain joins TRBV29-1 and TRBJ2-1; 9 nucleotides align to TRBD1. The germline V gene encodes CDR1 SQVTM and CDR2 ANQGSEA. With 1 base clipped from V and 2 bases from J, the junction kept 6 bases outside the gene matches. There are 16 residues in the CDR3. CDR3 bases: TGCAGCGTTGAAGTTGGACAGGGGAGCGCCTACAATGAGCAGTTCTTC. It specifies CSVEVGQGSAYNEQFF.

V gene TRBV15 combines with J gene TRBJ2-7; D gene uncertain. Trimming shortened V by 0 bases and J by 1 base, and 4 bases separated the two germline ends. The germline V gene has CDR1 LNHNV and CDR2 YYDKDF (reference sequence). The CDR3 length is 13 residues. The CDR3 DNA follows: TGTGCCACCAGCAGAGATCGTTCCTACGAGCAGTACTTC. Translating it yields CATSRDRSYEQYF. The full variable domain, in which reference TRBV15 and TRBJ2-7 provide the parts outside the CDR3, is DAMVIQNPRYQVTQFGKPVTLSCSQTLNHNVMYWYQQKSSQAPKLLFHYYDKDFNNEADTPDNFQSRRPNTSFCFLDIRSPGLGDTAMYLCATSRDRSYEQYFGPGTRLTVT.

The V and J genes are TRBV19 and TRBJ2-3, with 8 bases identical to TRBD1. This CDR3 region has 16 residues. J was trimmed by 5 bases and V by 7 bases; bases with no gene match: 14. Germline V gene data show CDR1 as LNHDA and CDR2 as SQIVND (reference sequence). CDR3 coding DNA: TGTGCCAGTACTTGGGGCCAGGGGGCGCGGGGAGATACGCAGTATTTT. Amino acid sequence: CASTWGQGARGDTQYF. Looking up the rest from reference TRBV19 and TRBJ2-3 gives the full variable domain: DGGITQSPKYLFRKEGQNVTLSCEQNLNHDAMYWYRQDPGQGLRLIYYSQIVNDFQKGDIAEGYSVSREKKESFPLTVTSAQKNPTAFYLCASTWGQGARGDTQYFGPGTRLTVL.

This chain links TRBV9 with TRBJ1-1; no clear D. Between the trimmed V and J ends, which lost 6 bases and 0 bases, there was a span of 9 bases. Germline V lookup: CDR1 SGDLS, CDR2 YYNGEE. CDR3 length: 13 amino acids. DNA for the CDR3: TGTGCCAGCACCGGAGGGTTGAACACTGAAGCTTTCTTT. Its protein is CASTGGLNTEAFF.

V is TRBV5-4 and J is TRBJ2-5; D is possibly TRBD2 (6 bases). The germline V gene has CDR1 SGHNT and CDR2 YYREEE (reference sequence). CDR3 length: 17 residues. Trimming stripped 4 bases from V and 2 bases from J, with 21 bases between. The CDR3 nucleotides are TGTGCCAGCAGCCCAGGCTTAACGGGAGCCGGTCAAGAGACCCAGTACTTC. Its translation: CASSPGLTGAGQETQYF.

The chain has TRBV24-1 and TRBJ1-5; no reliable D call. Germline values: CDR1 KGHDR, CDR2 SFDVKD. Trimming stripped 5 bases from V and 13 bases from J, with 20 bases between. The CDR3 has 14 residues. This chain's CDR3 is CATSAPGGSGVQHF. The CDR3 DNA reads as TGTGCCACCAGTGCCCCCGGAGGGTCCGGGGTTCAGCATTTT.

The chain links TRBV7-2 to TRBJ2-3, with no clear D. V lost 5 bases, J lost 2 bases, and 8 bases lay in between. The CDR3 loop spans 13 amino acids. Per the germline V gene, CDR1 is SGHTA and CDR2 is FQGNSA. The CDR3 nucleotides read TGTGCCAGCAGCCCCCTCGTCACAGATACGCAGTATTTT. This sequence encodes CASSPLVTDTQYF.

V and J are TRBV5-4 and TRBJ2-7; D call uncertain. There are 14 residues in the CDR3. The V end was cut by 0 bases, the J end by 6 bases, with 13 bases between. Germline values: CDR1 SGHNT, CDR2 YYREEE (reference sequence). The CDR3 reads CASSLAGGRLEQYF. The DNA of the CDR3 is TGTGCCAGCAGCTTGGCAGGTGGTCGGCTCGAGCAGTACTTC.

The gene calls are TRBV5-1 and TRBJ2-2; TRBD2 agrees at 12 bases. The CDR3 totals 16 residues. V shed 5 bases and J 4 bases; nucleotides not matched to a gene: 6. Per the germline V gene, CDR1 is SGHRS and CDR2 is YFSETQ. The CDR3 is CASSRTSGILTGELFF. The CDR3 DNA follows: TGCGCCAGCAGTCGGACTAGCGGGATCCTCACCGGGGAGCTGTTTTTT.

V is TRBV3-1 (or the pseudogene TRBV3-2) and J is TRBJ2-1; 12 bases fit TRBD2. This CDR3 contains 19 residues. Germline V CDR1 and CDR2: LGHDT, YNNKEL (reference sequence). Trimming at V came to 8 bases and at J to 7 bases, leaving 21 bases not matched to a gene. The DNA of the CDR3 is TGTGCCAGCCTACCTGAGGGACTAGCGGGTATAACTATGCGGAATGAGCAGTTCTTC. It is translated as CASLPEGLAGITMRNEQFF.

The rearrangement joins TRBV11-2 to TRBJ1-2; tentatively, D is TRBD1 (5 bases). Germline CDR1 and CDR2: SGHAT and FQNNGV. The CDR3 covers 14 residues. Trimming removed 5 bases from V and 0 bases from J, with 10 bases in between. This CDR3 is CASSRRQTNYGYTF. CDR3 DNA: TGTGCCAGCAGCCGGAGACAGACTAACTATGGCTACACCTTC.

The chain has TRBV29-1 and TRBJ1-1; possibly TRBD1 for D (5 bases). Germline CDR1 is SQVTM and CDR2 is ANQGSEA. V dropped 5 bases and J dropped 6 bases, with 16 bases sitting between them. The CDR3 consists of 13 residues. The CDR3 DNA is TGCAGCGTTCTAAGGGTTGGGGGGGCTGAAGCTTTCTTT. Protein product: CSVLRVGGAEAFF.